This T cell receptor beta chain was retrieved from a study of blood T cell repertoires in COVID-19 (dated by TCRdb to about 2020). Regarding the study in general: The collaborator samples originated in the United States, Italy and Spain and spanned the acute and convalescent phases of COVID-19. The material from the prospective study consisted of cDNA or gDNA derived from T cells, B-cell-depleted T cells, or PBMCs. A de-identified subject ID, COVID-19 status, age in years and sex were almost always included in the sample metadata. Subjects who had been exposed to COVID-19, were actively infected with it, or had recovered from it provided the deeply sampled blood TCRbeta repertoires that made up the dataset. The repertoires were released in a freely available public database meant as a resource for research on the immune response to SARS-CoV-2. The samples were drawn from the first 160 participants of the ongoing ImmuneRACE study and from under 1,500 subjects provided by 6 global collaborators. Where available, HLA class I and class II types were obtained from metadata supplied by the sample provider rather than from assay-based typing.

Each collaborating institution followed its own protocols to collect whole blood in K2EDTA tubes. For TCRbeta analysis, collaborators shipped samples in one of three forms: frozen whole blood, isolated PBMCs, or DNA extracted from either of those sample types. What the study reported, not specific to this receptor: Clinical and demographic metadata were provided uncurated, with the amount varying by source and participant.

CDR1 and CDR2 are drawn from the germline V gene (reference sequence): MNHEY, SMNVEV. Trimmed from V: 5 bases; trimmed from J: 0 bases; junction bases lacking a gene match: 4. From the cysteine up to the phenylalanine, the CDR3 has a length of 15 residues. Kept here is only the CDR3 DNA, which spans 45 bases and is read in frame from base 1. TCRbeta CDR3 regions were amplified from genomic DNA by means of the immunoSEQ Assay, a bias-controlled multiplex PCR. The source study handled its data this way. The number of nucleated cells in each sample was estimated from the amplification of reference gene primers within the assay. To quantify the absolute abundance of each unique TCRbeta CDR3 rearrangement, sequence reads were collapsed and filtered. For each sample, productive Simpson clonality was calculated as the square root of Simpson's diversity index across productive rearrangements. What TCRdb holds here is the immuneACCESS table cut down to in-frame rearrangements. Part of the clones is not present; checked against another copy, under half of the missing clones reflect an unresolved V gene, and the others are unexplained. That table furnishes V, J and clone size, whereas the DNA furnished D and trimming. The sample yields under 350,000 clones; 65% to 90% were counted once. The top ten hold around 6.9% of the sample.

About this clone itself: Which antigen it targets is not known. Base qualities are not at hand, and no much larger clone is one base apart.

The sequence came from a human donor in a cohort sampled during active COVID-19. The sample consisted of peripheral blood. Recombination connected TRBV27 to TRBJ1-3, with 7 junctional bases fitting TRBD1. The DNA sequence is as follows: TGTGCCAGCAGTCCTTACAGGGGCTCTGGAAACACCATATATTTT. Its coded protein is CASSPYRGSGNTIYF.